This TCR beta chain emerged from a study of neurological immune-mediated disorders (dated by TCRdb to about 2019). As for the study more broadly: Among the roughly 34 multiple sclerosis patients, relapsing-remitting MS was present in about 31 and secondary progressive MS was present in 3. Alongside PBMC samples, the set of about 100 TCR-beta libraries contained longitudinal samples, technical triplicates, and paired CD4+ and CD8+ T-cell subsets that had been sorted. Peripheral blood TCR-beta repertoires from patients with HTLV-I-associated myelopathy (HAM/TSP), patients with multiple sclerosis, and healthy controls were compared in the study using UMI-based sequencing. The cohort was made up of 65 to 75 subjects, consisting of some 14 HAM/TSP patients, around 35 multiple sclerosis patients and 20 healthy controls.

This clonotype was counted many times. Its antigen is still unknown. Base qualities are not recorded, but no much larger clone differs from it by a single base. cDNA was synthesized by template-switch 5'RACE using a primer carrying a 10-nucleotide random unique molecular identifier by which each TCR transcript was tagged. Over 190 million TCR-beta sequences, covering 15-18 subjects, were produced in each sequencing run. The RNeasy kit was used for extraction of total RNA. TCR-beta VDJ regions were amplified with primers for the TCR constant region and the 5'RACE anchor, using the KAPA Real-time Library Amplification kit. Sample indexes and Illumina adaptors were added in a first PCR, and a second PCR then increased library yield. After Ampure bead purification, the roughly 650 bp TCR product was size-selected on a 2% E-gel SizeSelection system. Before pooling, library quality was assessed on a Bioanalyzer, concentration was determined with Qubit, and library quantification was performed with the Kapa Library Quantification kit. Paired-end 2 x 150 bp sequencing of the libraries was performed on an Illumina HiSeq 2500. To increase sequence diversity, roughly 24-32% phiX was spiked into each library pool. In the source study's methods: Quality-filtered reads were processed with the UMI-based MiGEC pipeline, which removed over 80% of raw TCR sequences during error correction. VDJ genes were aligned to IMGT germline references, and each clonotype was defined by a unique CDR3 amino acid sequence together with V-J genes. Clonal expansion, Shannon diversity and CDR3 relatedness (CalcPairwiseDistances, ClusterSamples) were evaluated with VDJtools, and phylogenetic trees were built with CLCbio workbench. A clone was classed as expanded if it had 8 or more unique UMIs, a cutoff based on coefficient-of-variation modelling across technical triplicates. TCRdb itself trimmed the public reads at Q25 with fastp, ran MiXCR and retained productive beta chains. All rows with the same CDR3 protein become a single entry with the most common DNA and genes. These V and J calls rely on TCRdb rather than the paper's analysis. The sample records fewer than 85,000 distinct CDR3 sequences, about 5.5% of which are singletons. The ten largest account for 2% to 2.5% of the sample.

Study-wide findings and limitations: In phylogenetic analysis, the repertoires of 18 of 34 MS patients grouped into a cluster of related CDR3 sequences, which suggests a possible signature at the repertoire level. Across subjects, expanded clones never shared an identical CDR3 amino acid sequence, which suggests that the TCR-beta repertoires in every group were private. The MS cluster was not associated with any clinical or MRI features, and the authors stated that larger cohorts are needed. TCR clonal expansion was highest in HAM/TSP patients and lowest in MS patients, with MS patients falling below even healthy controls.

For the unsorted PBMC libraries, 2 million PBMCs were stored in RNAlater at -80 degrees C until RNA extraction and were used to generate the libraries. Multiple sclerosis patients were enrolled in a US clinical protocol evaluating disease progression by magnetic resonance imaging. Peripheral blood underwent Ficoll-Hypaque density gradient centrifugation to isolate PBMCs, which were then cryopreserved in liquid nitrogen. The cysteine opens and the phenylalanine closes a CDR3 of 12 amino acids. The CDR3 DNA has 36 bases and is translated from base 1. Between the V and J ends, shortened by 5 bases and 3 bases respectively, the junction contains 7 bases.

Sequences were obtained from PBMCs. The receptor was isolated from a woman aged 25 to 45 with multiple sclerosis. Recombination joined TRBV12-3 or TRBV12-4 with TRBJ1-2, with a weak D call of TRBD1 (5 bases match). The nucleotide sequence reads TGTGCCAGCAGTGAAGGGGACTATGGCTACACCTTC. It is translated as CASSEGDYGYTF.